This TCR beta chain was sequenced for a study of cytomegalovirus exposure and HLA in healthy donors. Across the study: HLA-typed donors were the source of 83 million or so unique TCRs, which an early data release held. Study-wide results and limits: Testing in vitro showed three CMV-associated chains specific for CMV antigens.

The V segment lost 1 base and the J segment 5 bases; nucleotides outside the gene matches: 10. The CDR3 totals 16 residues. Germline V gene lookup returns CDR1 SQVTM and CDR2 ANQGSEA. With 60 Vbeta and 13 Jbeta primers, the PCR was carried out. TCRdb's copy holds only in-frame clones and misses some; the assay was immunoSEQ multiplex PCR. This table holds some 91,000 clones, about 80% found once. A remark on this clone: Its target is not known.

The TCR comes from a man aged 40-49 years in good health and CMV-seropositive. V and J are TRBV29-1 and TRBJ2-3, with 9 bases matching TRBD1. Sequencing was done on a sample of PBMCs. CDR3 loop: CSVEGGLQGAGDTQYF. The CDR3, as DNA: TGCAGCGTTGAAGGCGGATTACAGGGGGCAGGAGATACGCAGTATTTT.